This T cell receptor (beta chain) originates from a study of control samples from healthy donors and cancer patients. The repertoire was sequenced with immunoSEQ multiplex PCR; TCRdb's copy has only in-frame clones and lacks some. The sample has over 100,000 clones, about nine tenths seen once. The CDR3 is 15 amino acids. Losses at the gene ends were 4 bases for V and 6 bases for J; bases not matched to a gene: 6. Looked up from germline, CDR1 is KGHDR and CDR2 is SFDVKD. The TCR comes from a man aged 40-50 years in good health. Sequenced material: blood. The rearrangement joins TRBV24-1 to TRBJ1-2; 11 bases fit TRBD1. CDR3 in DNA: TGTGCCACCAGTGACCGGACAGGGGGCGTGAATGGCTACACCTTC. This codes for CATSDRTGGVNGYTF.